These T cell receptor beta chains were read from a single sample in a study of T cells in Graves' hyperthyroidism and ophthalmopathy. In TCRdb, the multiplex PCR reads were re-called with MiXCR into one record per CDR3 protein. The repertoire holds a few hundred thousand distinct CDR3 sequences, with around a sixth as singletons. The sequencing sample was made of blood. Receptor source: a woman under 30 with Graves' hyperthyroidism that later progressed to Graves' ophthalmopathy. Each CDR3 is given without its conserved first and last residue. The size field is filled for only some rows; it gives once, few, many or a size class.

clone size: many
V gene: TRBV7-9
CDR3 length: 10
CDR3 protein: ASSQGTDTQY

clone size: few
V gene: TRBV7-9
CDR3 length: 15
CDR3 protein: ASSLEVGFSNTGELF

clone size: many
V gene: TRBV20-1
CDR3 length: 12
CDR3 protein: SAPGGSPNQPQH

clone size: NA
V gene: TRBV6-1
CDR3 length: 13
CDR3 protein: ASSASGLGNTEAF

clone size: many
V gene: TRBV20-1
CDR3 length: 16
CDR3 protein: SASATLGGTGGSYEQY

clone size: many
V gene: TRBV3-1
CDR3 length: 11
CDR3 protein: ASSQPSSYEQY

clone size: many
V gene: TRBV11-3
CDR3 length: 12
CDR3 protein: ASSSGQGPGEQY

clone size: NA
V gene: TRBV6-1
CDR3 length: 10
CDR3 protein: ASSEFGDTQY

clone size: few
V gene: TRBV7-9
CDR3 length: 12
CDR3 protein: ASSGSAAYNEQF

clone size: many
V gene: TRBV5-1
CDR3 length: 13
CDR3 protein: ASSVTGQGNTEAF

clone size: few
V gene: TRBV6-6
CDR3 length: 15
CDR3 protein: ASSYSSASPLYNEQF

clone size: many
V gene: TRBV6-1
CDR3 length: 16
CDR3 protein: ASSPGPLMGAGNGELF

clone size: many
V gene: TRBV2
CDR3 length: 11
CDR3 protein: ASIGQWGTEAF

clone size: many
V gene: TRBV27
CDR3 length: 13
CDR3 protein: ASSPHRIPYNEQF

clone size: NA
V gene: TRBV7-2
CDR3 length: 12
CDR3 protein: ASSLFVGYTEAF

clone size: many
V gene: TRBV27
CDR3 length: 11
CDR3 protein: ASGASGIHEQF

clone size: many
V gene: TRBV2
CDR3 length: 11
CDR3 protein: ASEGLAVYEQY

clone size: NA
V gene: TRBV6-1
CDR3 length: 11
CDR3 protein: ASSPVVSNEQF

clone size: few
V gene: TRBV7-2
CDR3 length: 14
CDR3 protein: ASSYKGASGYNEQF

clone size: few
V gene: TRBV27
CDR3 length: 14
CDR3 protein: ASRPAGRGTYNEQF

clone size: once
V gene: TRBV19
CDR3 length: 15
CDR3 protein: ASTGSGSHGPPDTQY

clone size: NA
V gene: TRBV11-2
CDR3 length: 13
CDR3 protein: ASSLAGATGQPQH

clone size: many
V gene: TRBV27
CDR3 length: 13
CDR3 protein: ASSSPGGPYNEQF

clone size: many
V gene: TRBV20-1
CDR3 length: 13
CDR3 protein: SAAPLRLGTDTQY

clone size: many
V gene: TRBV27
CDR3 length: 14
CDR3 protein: ASSTLAESSYNEQF

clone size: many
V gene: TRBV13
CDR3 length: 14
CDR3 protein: ASSLGATAGNTEAF

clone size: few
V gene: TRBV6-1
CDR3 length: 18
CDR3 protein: ASTKARGRDRVSGANVLT

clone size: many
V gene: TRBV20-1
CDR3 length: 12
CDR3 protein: SAPGWSVRDTQY

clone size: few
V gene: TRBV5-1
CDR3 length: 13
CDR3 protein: ASSLGTGHQETQY

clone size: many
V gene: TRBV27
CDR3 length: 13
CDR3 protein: ASSLWPGGTGELF

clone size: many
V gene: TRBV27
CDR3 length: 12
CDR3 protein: ASRLAGSPYEQY

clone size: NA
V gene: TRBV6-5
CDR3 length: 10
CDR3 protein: ASSYGDSPLH

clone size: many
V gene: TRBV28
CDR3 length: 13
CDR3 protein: ASSPPSGRRYEQY

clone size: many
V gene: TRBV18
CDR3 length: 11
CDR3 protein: ASSPVGQKTQY

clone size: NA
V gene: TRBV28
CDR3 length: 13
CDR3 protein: ASRLRDGAYNEQF

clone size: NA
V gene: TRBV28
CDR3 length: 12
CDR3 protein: ASSPPMDLNIQY

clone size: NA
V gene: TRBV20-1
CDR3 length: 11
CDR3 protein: SARDAWRNTIY

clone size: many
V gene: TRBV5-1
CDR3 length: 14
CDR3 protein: ASSLGLAGGYNEQF

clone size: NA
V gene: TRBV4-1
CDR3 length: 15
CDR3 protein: ASSQEYPGSSTGELF

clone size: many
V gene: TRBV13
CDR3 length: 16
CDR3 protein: ASSPTIRDSDFSYEQY

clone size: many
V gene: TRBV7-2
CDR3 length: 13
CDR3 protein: ASSFHLGSTDTQY

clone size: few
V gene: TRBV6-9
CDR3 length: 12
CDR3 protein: ASSYGGVTGSQY

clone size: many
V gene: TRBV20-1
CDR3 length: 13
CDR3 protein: SAREIVRGGTEAF

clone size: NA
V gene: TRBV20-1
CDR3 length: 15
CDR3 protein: SARDVLTGEETGELF

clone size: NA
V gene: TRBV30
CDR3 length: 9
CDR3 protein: ACSSGTAGT

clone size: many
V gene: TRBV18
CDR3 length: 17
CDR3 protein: ASSPRLGLTTGHDTEAF

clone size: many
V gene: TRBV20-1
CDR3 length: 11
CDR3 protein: SATGTANQPQH

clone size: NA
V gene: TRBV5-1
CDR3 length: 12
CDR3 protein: ASSLETGADVLT